A selection of T cell receptor beta chains follows, all from one sample in a study of T-cell reconstitution after alpha-beta-depleted transplantation in children. MiXCR was run by TCRdb on the PCR reads, yielding one entry per CDR3 protein. The sample consists of about 300,000 distinct CDR3 sequences, about 9.4% of them appearing once. Source: PBMCs, taken before TCRalphabeta/CD19-depleted stem cell transplant. The origin of the receptors is a boy younger than two with acute myeloid leukemia, due to receive a stem cell transplant. The CDR3 runs from the conserved cysteine through the conserved F or W. A D gene is named only where the DNA matches it firmly. Clone sizes are given selectively: once, few, many, or a class where the clone is expanded.

clone size,D gene,V gene,J gene,CDR3 DNA,CDR3 protein
-,TRBD1,TRBV12-3/TRBV12-4,TRBJ1-2,TGTGCCAGCAGTCCACTGGGACAGGGAGGGGGCTATGGCTACACCTTC,CASSPLGQGGGYGYTF
many,TRBD1,TRBV7-9,TRBJ2-3,TGTGCCAGCAGCCAGACAGGGGTTAGCACAGATACGCAGTATTTT,CASSQTGVSTDTQYF
many,-,TRBV5-1,TRBJ2-7,TGCGCCAGCAGTTATCTTCAGACAGCCACTTACGAGCAGTACTTC,CASSYLQTATYEQYF
many,-,TRBV29-1,TRBJ2-7,TGCAGCGTTGAAGTCTCCTACGAGCAGTACTTC,CSVEVSYEQYF
many,-,TRBV21-1,TRBJ2-6,TGTGCCAGCAGCAAAGTGGGACCGGGACAGGGATTCTCTGGGGCCAACGTCCTGACTTTC,CASSKVGPGQGFSGANVLTF
-,TRBD2,TRBV11-2,TRBJ2-5,TGTGCCAGCAGCTTAGATGGCGGGAATCGAGCGGGAGGCATGCTCCAGTACTTC,CASSLDGGNRAGGMLQYF
many,-,TRBV7-2,TRBJ1-6,TGTGCCAGCAGCTTAGAGGGGGGGGATAATTCACCCCTCCACTTT,CASSLEGGDNSPLHF
many,TRBD1,TRBV5-5,TRBJ2-7,TGTGCCAGCAGCCCCCTAGGGGGCAACGGGTACGAGCAGTACTTC,CASSPLGGNGYEQYF
many,TRBD2,TRBV27,TRBJ2-7,TGTGCCAGCAGTTACGGACTAGCAGGCTATAAGGTCTACGAGCAGTACTTC,CASSYGLAGYKVYEQYF
many,-,TRBV12-5,TRBJ2-7,TGTGCTAGTGGTGACGATTCCTACGAGCAGTACTTC,CASGDDSYEQYF
many,TRBD2,TRBV12-3/TRBV12-4,TRBJ2-3,TGTGCCAGCAGTTTACTGCGGGGGAACACAGATACGCAGTATTTT,CASSLLRGNTDTQYF
-,-,TRBV7-9,TRBJ2-5,TGTGCCAGCAGCACCGGAAAAGAGACCCAGTACTTC,CASSTGKETQYF
many,-,TRBV25-1,TRBJ2-5,TGTGCCAGCAGTGAATCTCGTAAGCCCCAAGAGACCCAGTACTTC,CASSESRKPQETQYF
few,TRBD2,TRBV29-1,TRBJ2-1,TGCAGCGGATCCTTAGCGGGGGGGAACAATGAGCAGTTCTTC,CSGSLAGGNNEQFF
few,-,TRBV15,TRBJ2-2,TGTGCCACCAACCCGACGGTGAACACCGGGGAGCTGTTTTTT,CATNPTVNTGELFF
many,-,TRBV15,TRBJ1-5,TGTGCCACCAGCAGAGATGGATGGTACCGGGACAGCAATCAGCCCCAGCATTTT,CATSRDGWYRDSNQPQHF
many,TRBD1,TRBV5-1,TRBJ1-6,TGCGCCAGCAGCTTGGCCCCAGGGGGGAATTCACCCCTCCACTTT,CASSLAPGGNSPLHF
-,TRBD1,TRBV6-1,TRBJ2-3,TGTGCCAGCAGTCCCAGGGACAGGGGCACAGATACGCAGTATTTT,CASSPRDRGTDTQYF
many,TRBD1,TRBV29-1,TRBJ2-7,TGCAGCGTTGACGAAGGACAGGGAACCTACGAGCAGTACTTC,CSVDEGQGTYEQYF
few,-,TRBV18,TRBJ2-7,TGTGCCAGCTCACCCACGCCGACTAGCGAGCAGTACTTC,CASSPTPTSEQYF
-,-,TRBV29-1,TRBJ2-3,TGCAGCGTTCCCGATCAGGGCACAGATACGCAGTATTTT,CSVPDQGTDTQYF
-,-,TRBV4-2,TRBJ2-3,TGTGCCAGCAGCCACGGGCGAATGTGGAGCACAGATACGCAGTATTTT,CASSHGRMWSTDTQYF
-,TRBD1,TRBV24-1,TRBJ2-5,TGTGCCACCAGTGAATTCGGGGGACAGGGTGGAGAGACCCAGTACTTC,CATSEFGGQGGETQYF
-,-,TRBV28,TRBJ2-1,TGTGCCAGCAGTTTATGGGGGGCGGGTCCGAACAATGAGCAGTTCTTC,CASSLWGAGPNNEQFF
many,TRBD2,TRBV12-3/TRBV12-4,TRBJ2-1,TGTGCCAGCAGTTTAAGCCTGGGACTAGCAATAAATGAGCAGTTCTTC,CASSLSLGLAINEQFF
few,TRBD1,TRBV6-5,TRBJ1-2,TGTGCCAGCAGTTACTCTAGGCAGGGGGCGCGGGGCTACACCTTC,CASSYSRQGARGYTF
many,TRBD1,TRBV19,TRBJ2-2,TGTGCCAGTAGTACAGGGGGCAACACCGGGGAGCTGTTTTTT,CASSTGGNTGELFF
-,-,TRBV6-6,TRBJ2-1,TGTGCCAGCAGCGGACAATACAATGAGCAGTTCTTC,CASSGQYNEQFF
many,TRBD1,TRBV4-2,TRBJ2-1,TGTGCCAGCAGCCCCCTCGACAGGGGCTCCTACAATGAGCAGTTCTTC,CASSPLDRGSYNEQFF
many,-,TRBV2,TRBJ2-2,TGTGCCAGCAGTGAAATCAGGGGGGGCACCGGGGAGCTGTTTTTT,CASSEIRGGTGELFF
many,TRBD2,TRBV9,TRBJ2-1,TGTGCCAGCAGCGTAGGTAGCGGGAGAACGAATGAGCAGTTCTTC,CASSVGSGRTNEQFF
-,TRBD2,TRBV7-3,TRBJ2-1,TGTGCCAGCAGCTTAGGCCCCCTCGGACTAGCTGGATCCTACAATGAGCAGTTCTTC,CASSLGPLGLAGSYNEQFF
many,TRBD2,TRBV12-3/TRBV12-4,TRBJ2-7,TGTGCCAGCAGTTTCGGGGGGTTCTCCTACGAGCAGTACTTC,CASSFGGFSYEQYF
many,TRBD1,TRBV3-1,TRBJ2-2,TGTGCCAGCAGCCAAGAGGGCAGGGGGCAGAACACCGGGGAGCTGTTTTTT,CASSQEGRGQNTGELFF
-,-,TRBV20-1,TRBJ1-5,TGCAGTGCTAGAGGTCAGAGTATCAATCAGCCCCAGCATTTT,CSARGQSINQPQHF
-,-,TRBV5-1,TRBJ2-5,TGCGCCAGCAGCTTGGCTCAGGGGTCACAAGAGACCCAGTACTTC,CASSLAQGSQETQYF
-,-,TRBV7-2,TRBJ2-7,TGTGCCAGCAGCTTAGTGGTCAGGACGGCAGTCGACTTC,CASSLVVRTAVDF
-,-,TRBV9,TRBJ2-1,TGTGCCAGCAGCCTTGAGAACAATGAGCAGTTCTTC,CASSLENNEQFF
many,-,TRBV7-2,TRBJ2-7,TGTGCCAGCAGCTTAGGAGGCCCGGGTGTAGGGGAGCAGTACTTC,CASSLGGPGVGEQYF
few,-,TRBV5-5,TRBJ2-3,TGTGCCAGCAGCTTAACACGGTTGAGGACAGATAAGCAGTATTTT,CASSLTRLRTDKQYF